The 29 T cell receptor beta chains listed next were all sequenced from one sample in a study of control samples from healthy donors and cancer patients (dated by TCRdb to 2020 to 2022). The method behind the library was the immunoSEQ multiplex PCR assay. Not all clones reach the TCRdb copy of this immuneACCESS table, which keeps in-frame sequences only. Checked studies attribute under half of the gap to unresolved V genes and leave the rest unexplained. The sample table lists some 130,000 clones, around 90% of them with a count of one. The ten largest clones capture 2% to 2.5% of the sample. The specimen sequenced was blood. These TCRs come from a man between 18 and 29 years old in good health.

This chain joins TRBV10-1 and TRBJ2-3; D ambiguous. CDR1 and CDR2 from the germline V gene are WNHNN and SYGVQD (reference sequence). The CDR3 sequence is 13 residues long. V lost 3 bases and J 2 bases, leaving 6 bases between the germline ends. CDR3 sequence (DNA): TGCGCCAGCAGTGACCCTTCCACAGATACGCAGTATTTT. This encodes CASSDPSTDTQYF.

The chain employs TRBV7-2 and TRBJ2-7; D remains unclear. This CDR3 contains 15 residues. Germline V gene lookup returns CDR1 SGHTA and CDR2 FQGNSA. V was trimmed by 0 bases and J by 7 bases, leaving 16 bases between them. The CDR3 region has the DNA TGTGCCAGCAGCTTAGCGCTTGATGGGAATCGGGAGCAGTACGTC. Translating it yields CASSLALDGNREQYV.

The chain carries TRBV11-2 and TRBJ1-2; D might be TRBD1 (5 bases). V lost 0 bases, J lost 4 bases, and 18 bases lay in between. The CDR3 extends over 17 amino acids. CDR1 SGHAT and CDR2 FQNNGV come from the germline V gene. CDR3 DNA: TGTGCCAGCAGCTTAGATGGGATTAGGGGTGATGGCTATGGCTACACCTTC. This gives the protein CASSLDGIRGDGYGYTF.

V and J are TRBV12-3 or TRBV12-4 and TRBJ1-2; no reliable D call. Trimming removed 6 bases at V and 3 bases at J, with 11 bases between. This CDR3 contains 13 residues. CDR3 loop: CASSPASDYGYTF. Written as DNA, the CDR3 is TGTGCCAGCAGCCCAGCTTCGGACTATGGCTACACCTTC.

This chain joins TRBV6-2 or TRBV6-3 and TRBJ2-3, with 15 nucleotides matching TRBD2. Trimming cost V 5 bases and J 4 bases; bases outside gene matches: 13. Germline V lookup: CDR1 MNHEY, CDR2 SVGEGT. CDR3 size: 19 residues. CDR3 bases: TGTGCCAGCAGTACCGGACTAGCGGGAGGGCGTGGATTCGCAGATACGCAGTATTTT. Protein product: CASSTGLAGGRGFADTQYF.

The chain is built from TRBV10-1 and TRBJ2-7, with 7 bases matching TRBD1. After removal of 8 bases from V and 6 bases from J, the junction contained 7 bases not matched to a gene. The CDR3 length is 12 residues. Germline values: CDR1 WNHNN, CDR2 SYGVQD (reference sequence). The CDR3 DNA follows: TGCGCCAGCGGAAACCCAGGGGGCGAGCAGTACGTC. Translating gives CASGNPGGEQYV.

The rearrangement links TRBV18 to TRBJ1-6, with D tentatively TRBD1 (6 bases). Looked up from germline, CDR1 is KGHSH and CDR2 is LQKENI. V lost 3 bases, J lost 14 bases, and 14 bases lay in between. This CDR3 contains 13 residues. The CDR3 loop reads CASSPNRDGTLHF. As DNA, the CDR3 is TGTGCCAGCTCACCCAACAGGGACGGCACCCTCCACTTT. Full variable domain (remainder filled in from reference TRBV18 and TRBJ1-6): NAGVMQNPRHLVRRRGQEARLRCSPMKGHSHVYWYRQLPEEGLKFMVYLQKENIIDESGMPKERFSAEFPKEGPSILRIQQVVRGDSAAYFCASSPNRDGTLHFGNGTRLTVT.

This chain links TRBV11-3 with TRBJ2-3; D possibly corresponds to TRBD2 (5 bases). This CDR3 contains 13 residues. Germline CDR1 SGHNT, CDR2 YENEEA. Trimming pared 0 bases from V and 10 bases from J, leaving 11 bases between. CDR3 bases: TGTGCCAGCAGCTTAGATGGGAGCGGTGCGCAGTATTTT. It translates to CASSLDGSGAQYF.

CDR3 sequence reads: CASSLGGYVKFTDTQYF. CDR3 in DNA: TGTGCCAGCAGCTTAGGTGGCTATGTAAAATTCACAGATACGCAGTATTTT. The J gene is TRBJ2-3, the V gene TRBV11-3; D unresolved. The CDR3 is 17 residues long. Germline V gene data show CDR1 as SGHNT and CDR2 as YENEEA. Trimming took off 1 base at V and 2 bases at J, with 16 bases between the two ends.

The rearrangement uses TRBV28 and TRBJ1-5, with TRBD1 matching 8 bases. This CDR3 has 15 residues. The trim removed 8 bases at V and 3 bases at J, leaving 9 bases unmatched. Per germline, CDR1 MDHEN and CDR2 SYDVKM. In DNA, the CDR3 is TGTGCCAGCCTCTCTAGGACAGGGACCAATCAGCCCCAGCATTTT. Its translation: CASLSRTGTNQPQHF.

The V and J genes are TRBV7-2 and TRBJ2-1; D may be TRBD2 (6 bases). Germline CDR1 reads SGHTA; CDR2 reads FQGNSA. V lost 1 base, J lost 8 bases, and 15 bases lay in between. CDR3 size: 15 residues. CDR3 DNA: TGTGCCAGCAGCTTAGGGACTAATCCGTATTATGAGCAGTTCTTC. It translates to CASSLGTNPYYEQFF.

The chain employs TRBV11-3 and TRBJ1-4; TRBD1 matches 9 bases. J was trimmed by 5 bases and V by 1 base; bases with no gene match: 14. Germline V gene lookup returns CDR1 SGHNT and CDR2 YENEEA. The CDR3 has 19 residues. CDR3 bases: TGTGCCAGCAGCTTAGGCCGAGACGCCGGACAGGGGATCAATGAAAAACTGTTTTTT. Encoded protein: CASSLGRDAGQGINEKLFF.

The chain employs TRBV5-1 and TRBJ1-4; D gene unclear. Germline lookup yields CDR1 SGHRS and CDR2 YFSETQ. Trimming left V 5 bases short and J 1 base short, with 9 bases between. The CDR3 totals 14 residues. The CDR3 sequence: CASRNGVTNEKLFF. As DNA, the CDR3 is TGCGCCAGCAGGAATGGTGTAACTAATGAAAAACTGTTTTTT.

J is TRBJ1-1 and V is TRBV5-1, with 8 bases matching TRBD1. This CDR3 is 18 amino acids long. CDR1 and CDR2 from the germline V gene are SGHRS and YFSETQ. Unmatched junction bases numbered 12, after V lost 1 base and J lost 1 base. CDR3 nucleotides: TGCGCCAGCAGCTTGTTTACAGGGGGTTTCTCAGCGAACACTGAAGCTTTCTTT. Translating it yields CASSLFTGGFSANTEAFF.

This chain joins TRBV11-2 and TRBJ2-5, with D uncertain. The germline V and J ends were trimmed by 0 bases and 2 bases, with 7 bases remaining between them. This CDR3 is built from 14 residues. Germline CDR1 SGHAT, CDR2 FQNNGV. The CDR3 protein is CASSLDRLQETQYF. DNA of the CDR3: TGTGCCAGCAGCTTAGATCGCCTACAAGAGACCCAGTACTTC.

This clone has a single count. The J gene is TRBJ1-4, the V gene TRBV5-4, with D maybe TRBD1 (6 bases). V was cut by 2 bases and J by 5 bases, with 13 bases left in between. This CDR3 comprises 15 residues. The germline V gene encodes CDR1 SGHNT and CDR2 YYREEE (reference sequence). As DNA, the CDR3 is TGTGCCAGCAGCTTACAGGGACGGTCAAATGAAAAACTGTTTTTT. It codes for CASSLQGRSNEKLFF.

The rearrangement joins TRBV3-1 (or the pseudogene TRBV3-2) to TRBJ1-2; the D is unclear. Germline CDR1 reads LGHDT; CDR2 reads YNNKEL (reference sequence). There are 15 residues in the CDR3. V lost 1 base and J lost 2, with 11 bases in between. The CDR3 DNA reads TGTGCCAGCAGCCAAGCGGGCAGCCAGAACTATGGCTACACCTTC. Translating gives CASSQAGSQNYGYTF.

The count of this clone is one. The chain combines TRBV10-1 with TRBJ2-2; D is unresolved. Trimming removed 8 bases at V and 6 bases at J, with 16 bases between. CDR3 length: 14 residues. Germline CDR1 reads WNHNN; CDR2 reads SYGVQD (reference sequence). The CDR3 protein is CASSPQLKPGELFF. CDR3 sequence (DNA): TGCGCCAGCTCGCCCCAGCTTAAACCCGGGGAGCTGTTTTTT.

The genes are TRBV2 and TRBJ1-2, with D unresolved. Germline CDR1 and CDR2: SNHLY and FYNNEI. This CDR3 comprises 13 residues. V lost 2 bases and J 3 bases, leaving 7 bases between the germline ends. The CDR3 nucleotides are TGTGCCAGCAGTGAAAGGCAGGACTATGGCTACACCTTC. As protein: CASSERQDYGYTF.

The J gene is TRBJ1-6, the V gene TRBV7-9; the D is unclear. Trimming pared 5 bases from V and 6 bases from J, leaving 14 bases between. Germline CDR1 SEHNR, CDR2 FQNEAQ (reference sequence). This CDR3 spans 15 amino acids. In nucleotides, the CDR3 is TGTGCCAGCAGCCCTCCACGGGGATTTAATTCACCCCTCCACTTT. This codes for CASSPPRGFNSPLHF.

This CDR3 reads CASRESSREVGGYTF. The DNA for the CDR3 is TGTGCCAGCAGGGAGAGCTCTCGGGAAGTAGGGGGCTACACCTTC. The rearrangement links TRBV3-1 (or the pseudogene TRBV3-2) to TRBJ1-2; D call uncertain. Trimming took 6 bases from V and 8 from J, leaving 22 bases between them. CDR1 is LGHDT and CDR2 is YNNKEL in the germline V gene (reference sequence). The CDR3 length is 15 residues.

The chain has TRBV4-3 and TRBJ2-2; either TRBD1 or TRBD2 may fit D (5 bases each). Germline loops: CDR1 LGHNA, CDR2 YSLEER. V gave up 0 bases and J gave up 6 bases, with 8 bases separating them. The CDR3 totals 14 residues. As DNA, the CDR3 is TGCGCCAGCAGCCAAGATCGAGGGGCCGGGGAGCTGTTTTTT. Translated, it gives CASSQDRGAGELFF.

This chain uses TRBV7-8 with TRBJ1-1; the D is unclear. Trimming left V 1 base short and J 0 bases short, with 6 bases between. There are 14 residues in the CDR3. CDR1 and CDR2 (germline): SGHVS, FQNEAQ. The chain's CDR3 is CASSLGQMNTEAFF. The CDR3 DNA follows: TGTGCCAGCAGCTTAGGCCAGATGAACACTGAAGCTTTCTTT.

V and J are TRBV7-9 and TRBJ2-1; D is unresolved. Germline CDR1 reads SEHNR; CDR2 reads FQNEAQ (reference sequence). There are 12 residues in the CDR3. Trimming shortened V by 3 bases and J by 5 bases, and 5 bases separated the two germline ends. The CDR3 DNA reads TGTGCCAGCAGCTTCTCAAACAATGAGCAGTTCTTC. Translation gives CASSFSNNEQFF.

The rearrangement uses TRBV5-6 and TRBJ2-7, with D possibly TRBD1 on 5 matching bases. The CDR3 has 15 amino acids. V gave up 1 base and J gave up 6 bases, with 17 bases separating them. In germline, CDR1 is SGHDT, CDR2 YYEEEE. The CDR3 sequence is CASSLLQGRHGEQYV. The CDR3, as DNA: TGTGCCAGCAGCTTGCTCCAGGGTAGGCATGGCGAGCAGTACGTC.

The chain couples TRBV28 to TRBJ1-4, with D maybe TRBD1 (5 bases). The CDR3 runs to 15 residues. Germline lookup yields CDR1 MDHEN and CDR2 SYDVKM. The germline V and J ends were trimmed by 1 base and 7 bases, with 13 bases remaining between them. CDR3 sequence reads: CASSLFQGPGEKLFF. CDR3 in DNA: TGTGCCAGCAGTTTATTTCAGGGTCCAGGTGAAAAACTGTTTTTT.

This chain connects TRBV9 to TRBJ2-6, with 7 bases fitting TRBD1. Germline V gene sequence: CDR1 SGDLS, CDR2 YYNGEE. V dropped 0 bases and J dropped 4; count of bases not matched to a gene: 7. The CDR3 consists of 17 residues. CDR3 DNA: TGTGCCAGCAGCGTAGTTAAGGGGGCGGCCGGGGCCAACGTCCTGACTTTC. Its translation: CASSVVKGAAGANVLTF.

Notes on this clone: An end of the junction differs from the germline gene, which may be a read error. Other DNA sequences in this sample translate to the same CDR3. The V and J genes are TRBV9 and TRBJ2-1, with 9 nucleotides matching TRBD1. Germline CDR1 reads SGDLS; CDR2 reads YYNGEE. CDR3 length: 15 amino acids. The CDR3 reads CASSGGTGTLNEQFF. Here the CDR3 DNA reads TGTGCCAGCAGCGGGGGGACAGGGACATTGAATGAACAGTTCTTC.

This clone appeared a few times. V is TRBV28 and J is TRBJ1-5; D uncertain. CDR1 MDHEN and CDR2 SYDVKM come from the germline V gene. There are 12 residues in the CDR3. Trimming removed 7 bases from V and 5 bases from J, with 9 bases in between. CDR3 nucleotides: TGTGCCAGCAAAGGGAAAGATCAGCCCCAGCATTTT. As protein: CASKGKDQPQHF.